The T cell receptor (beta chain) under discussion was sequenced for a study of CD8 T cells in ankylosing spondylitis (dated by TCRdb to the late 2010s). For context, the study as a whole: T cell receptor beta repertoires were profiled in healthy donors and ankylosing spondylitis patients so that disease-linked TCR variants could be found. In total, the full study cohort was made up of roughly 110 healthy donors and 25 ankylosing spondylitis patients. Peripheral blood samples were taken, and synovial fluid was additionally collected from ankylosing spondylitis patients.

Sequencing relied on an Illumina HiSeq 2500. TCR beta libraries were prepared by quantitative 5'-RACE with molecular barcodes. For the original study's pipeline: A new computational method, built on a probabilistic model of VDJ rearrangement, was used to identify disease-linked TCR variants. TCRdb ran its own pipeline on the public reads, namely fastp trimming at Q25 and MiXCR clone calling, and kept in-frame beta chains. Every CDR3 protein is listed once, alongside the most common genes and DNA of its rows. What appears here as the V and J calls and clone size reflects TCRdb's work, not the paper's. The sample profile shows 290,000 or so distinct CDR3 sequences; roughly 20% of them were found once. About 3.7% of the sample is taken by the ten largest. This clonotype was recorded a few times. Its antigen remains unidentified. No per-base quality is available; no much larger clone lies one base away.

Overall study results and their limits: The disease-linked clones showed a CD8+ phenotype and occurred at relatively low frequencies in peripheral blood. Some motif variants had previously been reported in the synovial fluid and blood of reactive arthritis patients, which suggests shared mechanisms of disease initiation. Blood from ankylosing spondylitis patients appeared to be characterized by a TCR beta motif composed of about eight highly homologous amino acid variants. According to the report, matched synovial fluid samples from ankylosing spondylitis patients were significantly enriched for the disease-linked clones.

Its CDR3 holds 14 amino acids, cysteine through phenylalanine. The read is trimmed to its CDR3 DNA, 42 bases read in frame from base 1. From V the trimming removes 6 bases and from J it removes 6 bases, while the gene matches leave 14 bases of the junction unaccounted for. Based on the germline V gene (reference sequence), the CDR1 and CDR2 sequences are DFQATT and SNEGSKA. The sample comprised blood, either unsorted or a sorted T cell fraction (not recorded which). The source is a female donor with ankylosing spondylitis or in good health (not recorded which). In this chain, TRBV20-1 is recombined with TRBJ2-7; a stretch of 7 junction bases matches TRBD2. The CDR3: CSAAFRAGASEQYF. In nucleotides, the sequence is TGCAGTGCCGCGTTTAGGGCGGGAGCATCCGAGCAGTACTTC.